These T cell receptor beta chains were read from a single sample in a study of T cell responses to AZD1222 COVID-19 vaccine. Produced via immunoSEQ multiplex PCR; TCRdb's table is partial and in-frame only. Among under 150,000 clones, more than 85% were seen once, and the ten largest hold roughly 5%. This sample comprised peripheral blood, obtained on day 0 of AZD1222 vaccination. Receptors were obtained from an adult in good health. Both conserved end residues are part of each CDR3. The order of the fields is J gene, D gene, V gene, clone size, CDR3 protein, CDR3 DNA. D genes are given only for firm matches. The size field is filled for only some rows; it gives once, few, many or a size class.

TRBJ2-7 TRBD2 TRBV28 - CASSAYGGVSYEQYF TGTGCCAGCAGTGCATACGGGGGGGTTTCCTACGAGCAGTACTTC
TRBJ1-3 - TRBV5-6 - CASSRRAGGNTIYF TGTGCCAGCAGCCGGCGGGCCGGAGGAAACACCATATATTTT
TRBJ2-3 TRBD2 TRBV5-6 - CASSLLRGASTDTQYF TGTGCCAGCAGCTTGCTGCGGGGGGCAAGCACAGATACGCAGTATTTT
TRBJ1-1 TRBD1 TRBV15 - CATSRDPGQRPEAFF TGTGCCACCAGCAGAGACCCGGGACAGCGCCCTGAAGCTTTCTTT
TRBJ1-2 TRBD1 TRBV12-3/TRBV12-4 - CASSRTETGCTF TGTGCCAGCAGCCGAACCGAGACAGGGTGCACCTTC
TRBJ1-2 TRBD1 TRBV12-3/TRBV12-4 - CASRGTGLSGYTF TGTGCCAGCAGGGGGACAGGTTTGAGTGGCTACACCTTC
TRBJ2-7 - TRBV6-2/TRBV6-3 - CASSPELRHTRQYF TGTGCCAGCAGCCCCGAGTTGAGGCATACGAGGCAGTACTTC
TRBJ2-3 TRBD1 TRBV7-6 - CASSHLTGGRTDTQYF TGTGCCAGCAGCCACCTGACAGGGGGCCGCACAGATACGCAGTATTTT
TRBJ2-7 - TRBV9 - CASSAEKFTDYEQYF TGTGCCAGCAGCGCAGAAAAATTCACCGACTACGAGCAGTACTTC
TRBJ1-1 - TRBV3-1/TRBV3-2 - CASSRIREAFF TGTGCCAGCAGCCGAATCCGCGAAGCTTTCTTT
TRBJ1-2 TRBD1 TRBV6-1 - CASSEAGTVYGYTF TGTGCCAGCAGTGAAGCGGGGACAGTCTATGGCTACACCTTC
TRBJ1-1 - TRBV12-3/TRBV12-4 once CASSLRAATEAFF TGTGCCAGCAGTTTAAGGGCTGCCACTGAAGCTTTCTTT
TRBJ2-7 - TRBV9 - CASSPRDSYEQYF TGTGCCAGCAGCCCTCGGGACTCCTACGAGCAGTACTTC
TRBJ1-5 - TRBV7-8 once CASSIGEGSNQPQHF TGTGCCAGCAGCATAGGGGAGGGGAGCAATCAGCCCCAGCATTTT
TRBJ1-5 TRBD1 TRBV6-6 once CASSYSSQGDQPQHF TGTGCCAGCAGTTACTCGTCACAGGGGGATCAGCCCCAGCATTTT
TRBJ2-5 TRBD2 TRBV3-1/TRBV3-2 - CASRHRLAGKTQYF TGTGCCAGCAGACATCGACTAGCGGGCAAGACCCAGTACTTC
TRBJ1-5 - TRBV27 - CASSSFQVYSNQPQHF TGTGCCAGCAGTTCCTTTCAGGTCTATAGCAATCAGCCCCAGCATTTT
TRBJ1-4 - TRBV6-2/TRBV6-3 - CASSRQHATNEKLFF TGTGCCAGCAGCCGACAGCACGCAACTAATGAAAAACTGTTTTTT
TRBJ2-4 TRBD2 TRBV11-2 - CASSFSGDLAKNIQYF TGTGCCAGCAGCTTTAGCGGGGACCTAGCCAAAAACATTCAGTACTTC
TRBJ2-7 TRBD1 TRBV5-1 - CASSSIRPLTGGFSYEQYF TGCGCCAGCAGCTCGATCAGACCACTGACAGGGGGATTCTCTTACGAGCAGTACTTC
TRBJ2-1 - TRBV4-3 - CASSQGRIWNEQFF TGCGCCAGCAGCCAAGGTCGAATTTGGAATGAGCAGTTCTTC
TRBJ2-7 - TRBV29-1 once CSVGGLSYEQYF TGCAGCGTTGGTGGGCTCTCCTACGAGCAGTACTTC
TRBJ2-3 - TRBV18 - CASSPPLVPAYDTDTQYF TGTGCCAGCTCACCACCATTAGTACCAGCATATGACACAGATACGCAGTATTTT
TRBJ1-3 - TRBV19 - CASRPTGNTIYF TGTGCCAGTAGGCCAACTGGAAACACCATATATTTT
TRBJ2-2 - TRBV5-1 - CASSPAFGGTPTVNTGELFF TGCGCCAGCAGCCCCGCGTTTGGCGGGACACCAACCGTGAACACCGGGGAGCTGTTTTTT
TRBJ2-7 TRBD2 TRBV6-6 - CASSPRLANSYEQYF TGTGCCAGCAGTCCTAGACTAGCGAACTCCTACGAGCAGTACTTC
TRBJ1-2 TRBD1 TRBV7-9 once CASSSPSRDREGDGYTF TGTGCCAGCAGCTCACCCAGCCGGGACAGGGAAGGAGATGGCTACACCTTC
TRBJ1-2 - TRBV12-5 - CASGLDTGVNTF TGTGCTAGTGGTTTGGATACAGGAGTCAACACCTTC
TRBJ1-2 - TRBV5-6 - CASSLDRQGGYTF TGTGCCAGCAGCTTGGACAGGCAAGGTGGCTACACCTTC
TRBJ2-1 TRBD1 TRBV9 - CASSGRPGQGSYNEQFF TGTGCCAGCAGCGGTAGACCGGGACAGGGGTCTTACAATGAGCAGTTCTTC
TRBJ2-3 TRBD2 TRBV14 - CASSPRLAGDDTQYF TGTGCCAGCAGCCCAAGACTAGCGGGGGATGATACGCAGTATTTT